This T cell receptor (beta chain) is from a study of blood T cell repertoires in COVID-19. About the study: The United States, Italy and Spain supplied acute and convalescent COVID-19 samples. T cells, B-cell-depleted T cells, or PBMCs supplied cDNA or gDNA.

Germline V lookup: CDR1 KGHSH, CDR2 LQKENI. This CDR3 has 12 amino acids. Trimming took 6 bases from V and 9 from J; bases not matched to a gene: 5. Generated by immunoSEQ multiplex PCR, the TCRdb table keeps only in-frame clones and is missing some. The profile shows 55,000 to 95,000 clones, roughly 81% of them singletons. The receptor was derived from a woman aged 70-85 years with acute or convalescent COVID-19. Sequenced sample: peripheral blood. V is TRBV18 and J is TRBJ2-1, with 7 bases lining up with TRBD1. This chain's CDR3 is CASSPTGVEQFF. For the CDR3, the DNA is TGTGCCAGCTCCCCAACAGGGGTTGAGCAGTTCTTC.